The 31 T cell receptor beta chains below all came from one sample that was sequenced in a study of shared clonotypes between healthy human individuals. The repertoire was sequenced with immunoSEQ multiplex PCR; TCRdb's copy has only in-frame clones and lacks some. This sample yields approximately 120,000 clones, of which 68% are seen a single time; over 20% belongs to the top ten. Specimen: memory CD8+ T cells sorted from blood. As to subset: CD45RO+ cells pooled with CCR7-negative TemRA cells. These receptors came from a woman aged 25-40 years in good health.

This clone was seen a single time. The chain combines TRBV4-1 with TRBJ2-5, with D perhaps TRBD1 or TRBD2 (6 bases each). V was pared by 1 base and J by 0 bases, with 15 bases between. The CDR3 totals 17 residues. CDR1 and CDR2 (germline): MGHRA, YSYEKL. The CDR3: CASSQGVRGRDQETQYF. Here the CDR3 DNA reads TGCGCCAGCAGCCAAGGAGTTCGGGGGCGGGACCAAGAGACCCAGTACTTC.

This chain connects TRBV2 to TRBJ1-5; the D is unclear. Per germline, CDR1 SNHLY and CDR2 FYNNEI. V was cut by 8 bases and J by 4 bases, with 12 bases left in between. The CDR3 spans 13 residues. The CDR3: CASGVRRNQPQHF. CDR3 sequence (DNA): TGTGCCAGCGGGGTGAGGAGGAATCAGCCCCAGCATTTT.

The chain recombines TRBV7-9 with TRBJ1-2; perhaps TRBD1 as D (5 bases). The CDR3 covers 16 residues. From germline, CDR1 is SEHNR and CDR2 FQNEAQ (reference sequence). Deletions cut 0 bases from V and 4 bases from J, with 15 bases between. The CDR3 here is CASSLAGGGLVYGYTF. CDR3 nucleotide sequence: TGTGCCAGCAGCTTAGCTGGGGGGGGACTGGTCTATGGCTACACCTTC. Supplemented by reference TRBV7-9 and TRBJ1-2, the full variable domain reads DTGVSQNPRHKITKRGQNVTFRCDPISEHNRLYWYRQTLGQGPEFLTYFQNEAQLEKSRLLSDRFSAERPKGSFSTLEIQRTEQGDSAMYLCASSLAGGGLVYGYTFGSGTRLTVV.

The rearrangement joins TRBV4-1 to TRBJ2-1; TRBD2 might be the D (6 bases). The CDR3 consists of 16 residues. Germline assignment: CDR1 MGHRA and CDR2 YSYEKL. Trimming shortened V by 4 bases and J by 1 base, and 14 bases separated the two germline ends. Here the CDR3 reads CASSLEGPLSYNEQFF. The CDR3, as DNA: TGCGCCAGCAGCCTGGAGGGTCCCCTTTCCTACAATGAGCAGTTCTTC.

The table lists this clone with a count of one. The chain joins TRBV27 to TRBJ2-1; 11 positions agree with TRBD2. The CDR3 has 15 residues. Germline loops: CDR1 MNHEY, CDR2 SMNVEV (reference sequence). With V trimmed by 6 bases and J by 7 bases, 8 bases remained unmatched. CDR3 DNA sequence: TGTGCCAGCAGCCGTGGGGCTAGCGGGAGGAATGAGCAGTTCTTC. Amino acid sequence: CASSRGASGRNEQFF.

With regard to this clone: An end of the junction does not agree with germline; a read error may underlie this. This chain links TRBV18 with TRBJ1-5; no reliable D call. This CDR3 is 16 amino acids long. From germline, CDR1 is KGHSH and CDR2 LQKENI. The CDR3 is CASSPLPALSNQPQHF. The DNA of the CDR3 is TGTGCCAGCTCGCCACTCCCGGCACTGAGCAATCAGCCCCAGCATTTT. Combining the CDR3 with reference TRBV18 and TRBJ1-5 gives the whole variable domain NAGVMQNPRHLVRRRGQEARLRCSPMKGHSHVYWYRQLPEEGLKFMVYLQKENIIDESGMPKERFSAEFPKEGPSILRIQQVVRGDSAAYFCASSPLPALSNQPQHFGDGTRLSIL.

The rearrangement uses TRBV29-1 and TRBJ2-2; D is possibly TRBD1 (6 bases). Germline loops: CDR1 SQVTM, CDR2 ANQGSEA. Deletions cut 0 bases from V and 4 bases from J, with 15 bases between. This CDR3 has 16 amino acids. The CDR3 DNA follows: TGCAGCGTTGAAGATCGAGTAAAGGGGGTCACCGGGGAGCTGTTTTTT. Protein sequence: CSVEDRVKGVTGELFF.

The chain employs TRBV5-1 and TRBJ2-7, with D possibly being TRBD2 (6 bases). Per the germline V gene, CDR1 is SGHRS and CDR2 is YFSETQ. The CDR3 totals 14 residues. V lost 2 bases and J 0 bases, leaving 9 bases between the germline ends. The chain's CDR3 is CASSFGGSSYEQYF. The CDR3 region has the DNA TGCGCCAGCAGCTTTGGGGGGTCCTCCTACGAGCAGTACTTC.

This clone was counted many times. The V call is TRBV25-1, the J call TRBJ2-2; no reliable D call. Deletions cut 0 bases from V and 7 bases from J, with 9 bases between. The CDR3 is made up of 14 amino acids. Germline-derived CDR1 and CDR2 are MGHDK and SYGVNS. The DNA of the CDR3 is TGTGCCAGCAGTGAATATGTCGGCGGCGGGGAGCTGTTTTTT. Encoded protein: CASSEYVGGGELFF.

The chain recombines TRBV10-3 with TRBJ2-3; maybe TRBD1 (6 bases). V was shortened by 6 bases and J by 0 bases, with 10 bases between the two germline ends. CDR1 and CDR2 (germline): ENHRY, SYGVKD. The CDR3 length is 14 residues. CDR3 bases: TGTGCCATCAGAACGAGGGGGAGCACAGATACGCAGTATTTT. It encodes CAIRTRGSTDTQYF.

The rearrangement joins TRBV4-1 to TRBJ1-1, with D possibly TRBD1 on 6 matching bases. The CDR3 has 17 amino acids. Germline assignment: CDR1 MGHRA and CDR2 YSYEKL. Deletions cut 0 bases from V and 3 bases from J, with 17 bases between. For the CDR3, the DNA is TGCGCCAGCAGCCAAGATGGGACAACAAATATCCACACTGAAGCTTTCTTT. Its translation: CASSQDGTTNIHTEAFF.

This chain uses TRBV5-1 with TRBJ2-1; a possible D gene is TRBD2 (7 bases). The CDR3 is 17 residues long. Germline CDR1 SGHRS, CDR2 YFSETQ. The V end lost 4 bases, the J end lost 0 bases, and 17 bases lay between the germline ends. The CDR3 DNA follows: TGCGCCAGCAGCAGAATCTCGGGGGGCAACTCCTACAATGAGCAGTTCTTC. The encoded protein is CASSRISGGNSYNEQFF.

The chain couples TRBV28 to TRBJ1-5; weak D call: TRBD1 (6 bases). The V and J ends lost 5 bases and 5 bases respectively, with 16 bases between them. This CDR3 is built from 15 residues. CDR1 and CDR2 from the germline V gene are MDHEN and SYDVKM. The CDR3 DNA is TGTGCCAGCAGTACCTCCGGGACACCTCATCAGCCCCAGCATTTT. This codes for CASSTSGTPHQPQHF.

The genes are TRBV10-3 and TRBJ1-1; possible D gene TRBD1, 6 bases. The V end lost 3 bases, the J end lost 8 bases, and 10 bases lay between the germline ends. The CDR3 runs to 12 residues. Germline assignment: CDR1 ENHRY and CDR2 SYGVKD. This CDR3 reads CAISDPDREAFF. The DNA for the CDR3 is TGTGCCATCAGTGACCCTGACAGGGAAGCTTTCTTT.

This clone has more than one count but fewer than ten. Other DNA sequences in this specimen translate into the identical CDR3. The chain is built from TRBV27 and TRBJ2-3; D gene unclear. This CDR3 region has 12 residues. V lost 1 base and J 5 bases, leaving 4 bases between the germline ends. From germline, CDR1 is MNHEY and CDR2 SMNVEV (reference sequence). This chain's CDR3 is CASSLLGDTQYF. CDR3 sequence (DNA): TGTGCCAGCAGTTTATTGGGAGATACGCAGTATTTT.

V gene TRBV6-1 combines with J gene TRBJ2-3; D possibly corresponds to TRBD1 (6 bases). CDR1 and CDR2 (germline): MNHNS, SASEGT. V dropped 7 bases and J dropped 0 bases, with 11 bases sitting between them. The CDR3 is 14 amino acids. Here the CDR3 reads CASKRQESTDTQYF. CDR3 bases: TGTGCCAGCAAGAGACAGGAAAGCACAGATACGCAGTATTTT.

This rearrangement joins TRBV28 to TRBJ2-7, with D unclear. The CDR3 covers 16 residues. V lost 5 bases and J 2 bases, leaving 19 bases between the germline ends. Germline CDR1 is MDHEN and CDR2 is SYDVKM. As DNA, the CDR3 is TGTGCCAGCAGTGCTCAGGTAACCCATCCCCCCTACGAGCAGTACTTC. Its protein product is CASSAQVTHPPYEQYF.

The gene calls are TRBV28 and TRBJ1-1; 8 bases are a match to TRBD1. Germline assignment: CDR1 MDHEN and CDR2 SYDVKM. This CDR3 has 13 residues. V shed 6 bases, J shed 4 bases, and the junction held 4 bases outside the gene matches. CDR3 DNA: TGTGCCAGCAGCGACAGGGGTGGCACTGAAGCTTTCTTT. Its protein product is CASSDRGGTEAFF.

There are many counts of this clone. Other nucleotide sequences in the sample specify the same CDR3. The V call is TRBV5-6, the J call TRBJ2-1; D gene unclear. This CDR3 comprises 13 residues. Trimming removed 4 bases from V and 8 bases from J, with 13 bases in between. Germline V CDR1 and CDR2: SGHDT, YYEEEE. CDR3 loop: CASSLNMAHEQFF. DNA for the CDR3: TGTGCCAGCAGCCTTAACATGGCGCATGAGCAGTTCTTC.

This clone showed up just a few times. The V gene is TRBV7-9, the J gene TRBJ2-7; TRBD1 matches at 9 bases. The germline gives CDR1 SEHNR, CDR2 FQNEAQ (reference sequence). Trimming took 5 bases from V and 2 from J; bases not matched to a gene: 4. CDR3 length: 14 amino acids. This CDR3 is CASSADRGAYEQYF. CDR3 DNA sequence: TGTGCCAGCAGCGCGGACAGGGGCGCCTACGAGCAGTACTTC.

The chain couples TRBV27 to TRBJ2-4; 10 bases match TRBD1. The CDR3 covers 18 residues. Germline CDR1 is MNHEY and CDR2 is SMNVEV (reference sequence). J was trimmed by 1 base and V by 1 base; bases with no gene match: 7. The CDR3 is CASSLLGQGSKAKNIQYF. The CDR3 bases are TGTGCCAGCAGTTTATTGGGACAGGGGTCGAAGGCCAAAAACATTCAGTACTTC.

V gene TRBV28 combines with J gene TRBJ2-7, with 8 bases matching TRBD2. The CDR3 consists of 16 residues. Germline values: CDR1 MDHEN, CDR2 SYDVKM. J gave up 3 bases and V 4 bases, and 11 bases lay outside the gene matches. CDR3 nucleotide sequence: TGTGCCAGCAGTTCTGCCGGCTGGACTAGCAGCTACGAGCAGTACTTC. Translation gives CASSSAGWTSSYEQYF.

The chain links TRBV25-1 to TRBJ2-7; 8 bases align to TRBD2. Germline CDR1 reads MGHDK; CDR2 reads SYGVNS. With 4 bases clipped from V and 0 bases from J, the junction kept 14 bases outside the gene matches. This CDR3 has 18 amino acids. This CDR3 is CASSGFQRAGVPSYEQYF. The CDR3 bases are TGTGCCAGCAGTGGGTTTCAGCGAGCGGGAGTTCCCTCCTACGAGCAGTACTTC.

This clone was counted a few times. The chain joins TRBV6-4 to TRBJ2-1; D not resolved. The length of the CDR3 is 15 residues. Trimming shortened V by 7 bases and J by 6 bases, and 19 bases separated the two germline ends. The germline V gene encodes CDR1 MRHNA and CDR2 SNTAGT. The CDR3 DNA follows: TGTGCCAGCACAAGTAGTCTTTTCGGTATCAATGAGCAGTTCTTC. It encodes CASTSSLFGINEQFF.

This clone was detected only a few times. This chain uses TRBV28 with TRBJ2-2; D is unclear. Trimming removed 3 bases from V and 3 bases from J, with 11 bases in between. Germline assignment: CDR1 MDHEN and CDR2 SYDVKM. The CDR3 covers 15 residues. The CDR3 here is CASSFRPIYTGELFF. The DNA for the CDR3 is TGTGCCAGCAGTTTTCGGCCAATTTACACCGGGGAGCTGTTTTTT.

The rearrangement links TRBV5-4 to TRBJ2-5, with 8 bases matching TRBD2. The V and J ends lost 5 bases and 1 base, in that order; junction bases with no gene match: 4. The CDR3 sequence is 14 residues long. CDR1 and CDR2 (germline): SGHNT, YYREEE (reference sequence). As DNA, the CDR3 is TGTGCCAGCAGGGGTACTAGCGGCCAAGAGACCCAGTACTTC. It yields the protein CASRGTSGQETQYF.

The genes are TRBV28 and TRBJ2-1; the match to TRBD1 covers 10 bases. From germline, CDR1 is MDHEN and CDR2 SYDVKM. V was pared by 9 bases and J by 4 bases, with 9 bases of the junction left unmatched. The CDR3 is 15 amino acids. The CDR3 DNA is TGTGCCAGTTACCCCGGGACAGGGGTATACAATGAGCAGTTCTTC. Protein sequence: CASYPGTGVYNEQFF.

The rearrangement joins TRBV28 to TRBJ2-2; 8 nucleotides agree with TRBD1. This CDR3 is built from 14 residues. Germline V gene data show CDR1 as MDHEN and CDR2 as SYDVKM. Germline trimming cut 4 bases from V and 5 bases from J; bases unmatched to any gene: 3. In DNA form, the CDR3 reads TGTGCCAGCAGTTCCGGACAGGGAACCGGGGAGCTGTTTTTT. Amino acid sequence: CASSSGQGTGELFF.

V and J are TRBV9 and TRBJ2-1, with a possible D match to TRBD2 (6 bases). This CDR3 has 14 amino acids. CDR1 and CDR2 (germline): SGDLS, YYNGEE. Trimming left V 0 bases short and J 6 bases short, with 10 bases between. The CDR3: CASSVGGTPNEQFF. DNA for the CDR3: TGTGCCAGCAGCGTAGGTGGGACTCCCAATGAGCAGTTCTTC.

The chain carries TRBV27 and TRBJ1-5; weak D call: TRBD1 (5 bases). CDR1 is MNHEY and CDR2 is SMNVEV in the germline V gene (reference sequence). The CDR3 is 16 amino acids. Trimming stripped 5 bases from V and 5 bases from J, with 19 bases between. This chain's CDR3 is CASSPTRGELYQPQHF. As DNA, the CDR3 is TGTGCCAGCAGTCCGACTAGAGGGGAACTTTATCAGCCCCAGCATTTT.

This chain connects TRBV6-1 to TRBJ1-5; tentatively, D is TRBD1 (5 bases). The CDR3 runs to 15 residues. The V end was cut by 5 bases, the J end by 2 bases, with 13 bases between. CDR1 MNHNS and CDR2 SASEGT come from the germline V gene. CDR3 protein: CASSISQGGNQPQHF. The DNA of the CDR3 is TGTGCCAGCAGTATTAGCCAGGGAGGCAATCAGCCCCAGCATTTT.